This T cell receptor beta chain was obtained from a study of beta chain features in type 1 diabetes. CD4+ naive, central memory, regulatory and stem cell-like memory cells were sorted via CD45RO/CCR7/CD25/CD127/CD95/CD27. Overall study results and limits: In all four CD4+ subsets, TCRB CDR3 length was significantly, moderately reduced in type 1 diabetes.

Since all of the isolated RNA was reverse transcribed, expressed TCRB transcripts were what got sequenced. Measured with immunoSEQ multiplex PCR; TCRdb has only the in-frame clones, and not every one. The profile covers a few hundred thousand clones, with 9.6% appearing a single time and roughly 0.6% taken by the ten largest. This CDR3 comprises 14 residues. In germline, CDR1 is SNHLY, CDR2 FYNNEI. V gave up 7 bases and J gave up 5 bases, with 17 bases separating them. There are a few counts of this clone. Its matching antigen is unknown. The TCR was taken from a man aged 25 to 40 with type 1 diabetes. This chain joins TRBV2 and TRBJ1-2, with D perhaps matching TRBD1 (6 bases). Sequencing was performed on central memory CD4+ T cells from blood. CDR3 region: CASNNWGTQYGYTF. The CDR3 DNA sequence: TGTGCCAGCAATAATTGGGGGACACAGTATGGCTACACCTTC.